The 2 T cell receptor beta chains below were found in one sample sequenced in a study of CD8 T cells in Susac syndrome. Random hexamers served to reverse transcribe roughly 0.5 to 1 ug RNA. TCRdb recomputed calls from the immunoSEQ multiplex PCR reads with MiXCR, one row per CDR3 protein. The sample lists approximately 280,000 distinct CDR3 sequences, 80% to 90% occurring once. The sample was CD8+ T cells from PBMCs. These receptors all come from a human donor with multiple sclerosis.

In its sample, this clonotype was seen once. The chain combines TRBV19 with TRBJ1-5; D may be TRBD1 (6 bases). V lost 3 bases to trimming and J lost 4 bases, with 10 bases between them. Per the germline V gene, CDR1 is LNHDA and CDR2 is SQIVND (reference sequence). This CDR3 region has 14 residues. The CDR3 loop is CASSMGRGNQPQHF. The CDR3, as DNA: TGTGCCAGTAGTATGGGCAGGGGTAATCAGCCCCAGCATTTT.

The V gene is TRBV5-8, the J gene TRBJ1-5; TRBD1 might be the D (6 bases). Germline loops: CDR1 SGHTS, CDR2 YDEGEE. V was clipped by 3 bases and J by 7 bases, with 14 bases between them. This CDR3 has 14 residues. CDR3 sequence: CASSWGGRGQPQHF. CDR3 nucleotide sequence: TGTGCCAGCAGCTGGGGGGGGCGGGGGCAGCCCCAGCATTTT.